This is a list of T cell receptor beta chains from one sample in a study of T-cell reconstitution after alpha-beta-depleted transplantation in children. TCRdb re-derived calls from the PCR reads in MiXCR, one entry per CDR3 protein. The sample has about 200,000 distinct CDR3 sequences, approximately 6.3% seen once; the top ten hold approximately 5.7%. The sample in question was PBMCs, obtained before TCRalphabeta/CD19-depleted stem cell transplant. These receptors all come from a boy aged 2-15 years with acute lymphoblastic leukemia, due to receive a stem cell transplant. CDR3s include the opening cysteine and the closing phenylalanine or tryptophan. The D gene is left open where the match is weak. Clone size appears in some rows only: once, few, many, or a class for an expanded clone.

CDR3aa | CDR3nt | j_gene | abundance | d_gene | v_gene
CSASTPSTSGGTDTQYF | TGCAGTGCTAGCACCCCCTCGACTAGCGGGGGTACAGATACGCAGTATTTT | TRBJ2-3 | many | TRBD2 | TRBV20-1
CASSQGGYGANVLTF | TGTGCCAGCAGCCAAGGGGGGTATGGGGCCAACGTCCTGACTTTC | TRBJ2-6 | many | - | TRBV7-2
CASSLVSLDEKLFF | TGCGCCAGCAGCTTGGTTTCACTGGATGAAAAACTGTTTTTT | TRBJ1-4 | - | - | TRBV5-1
CASSFKSSGSFGDTQYF | TGTGCCAGCAGTTTTAAGTCTAGCGGGAGCTTCGGAGATACGCAGTATTTT | TRBJ2-3 | many | TRBD2 | TRBV12-3/TRBV12-4
CATRPGGANVLTF | TGTGCCACCAGGCCTGGGGGGGCCAACGTCCTGACTTTC | TRBJ2-6 | - | - | TRBV12-3/TRBV12-4
CASSVTGMAGELFF | TGTGCCAGTAGCGTCACAGGGATGGCCGGGGAGCTGTTTTTT | TRBJ2-2 | - | - | TRBV19
CATSRDRGPEGYTF | TGTGCCACCAGCAGAGATCGAGGACCAGAGGGCTACACCTTC | TRBJ1-2 | - | - | TRBV15
CATSWTGGEAFF | TGTGCCACCAGTTGGACAGGAGGTGAAGCTTTCTTT | TRBJ1-1 | many | TRBD1 | TRBV15
CASSLAIGGDYGYTF | TGTGCCAGCAGCTTGGCGATTGGGGGGGACTATGGCTACACCTTC | TRBJ1-2 | - | - | TRBV5-4
CSAPGQGEVEQFF | TGCAGTGCTCCAGGACAGGGAGAGGTAGAGCAGTTCTTC | TRBJ2-1 | many | TRBD1 | TRBV20-1
CASSARRSQGGTDTQYF | TGTGCCAGCAGCGCAAGAAGGTCACAGGGAGGAACAGATACGCAGTATTTT | TRBJ2-3 | many | - | TRBV7-2
CASSFYAGGAGGELFF | TGTGCCAGCAGCTTCTATGCGGGGGGCGCTGGCGGGGAGCTGTTTTTT | TRBJ2-2 | few | TRBD2 | TRBV4-2
CASSQRADEQFF | TGTGCCAGCAGCCAAAGGGCGGATGAGCAGTTCTTC | TRBJ2-1 | many | - | TRBV4-2
CASSQRRGRTDTQYF | TGTGCCAGCTCACAAAGGAGGGGGCGCACAGATACGCAGTATTTT | TRBJ2-3 | many | - | TRBV18
CASSLPSMNTEAFF | TGCGCCAGCAGCTTGCCGAGTATGAACACTGAAGCTTTCTTT | TRBJ1-1 | many | - | TRBV5-1
CASSLGHGYNEQFF | TGTGCCAGCAGCTTGGGGCACGGCTACAATGAGCAGTTCTTC | TRBJ2-1 | - | - | TRBV5-6
CSVEEQGETQYF | TGCAGCGTTGAAGAGCAAGGAGAGACCCAGTACTTC | TRBJ2-5 | many | - | TRBV29-1
CAWSRQGDTQYF | TGTGCCTGGTCGCGACAGGGAGATACGCAGTATTTT | TRBJ2-3 | - | TRBD1 | TRBV30
CASSHILAGGYNEQFF | TGTGCCAGCAGCCATATACTAGCGGGAGGGTACAATGAGCAGTTCTTC | TRBJ2-1 | - | TRBD2 | TRBV11-2
CSARAGARTTGELFF | TGCAGTGCTAGAGCAGGGGCCCGAACGACCGGGGAGCTGTTTTTT | TRBJ2-2 | many | - | TRBV20-1
CASSGDDTQYF | TGCGCCAGCAGCGGGGACGATACGCAGTATTTT | TRBJ2-3 | - | - | TRBV5-1
CASSLAGGTKNEQFF | TGCGCCAGCAGCTTGGCCGGGGGAACAAAAAATGAGCAGTTCTTC | TRBJ2-1 | few | - | TRBV5-1
CASSLVYGEKLFF | TGTGCCAGCAGCTTAGTTTATGGTGAAAAACTGTTTTTT | TRBJ1-4 | few | - | TRBV11-2
CASSAAGRDTQYF | TGTGCCAGCAGTGCCGCGGGGCGGGATACGCAGTATTTT | TRBJ2-3 | few | - | TRBV2
CASGGSGANVLTF | TGTGCCAGCGGGGGCTCTGGGGCCAACGTCCTGACTTTC | TRBJ2-6 | few | - | TRBV7-9
CASSSAGGGHEQFF | TGTGCCAGCAGTTCGGCGGGGGGCGGGCATGAGCAGTTCTTC | TRBJ2-1 | - | TRBD2 | TRBV28
CASSVDPPGVVNEQFF | TGTGCCAGCAGCGTAGACCCCCCAGGGGTGGTAAATGAGCAGTTCTTC | TRBJ2-1 | many | - | TRBV9
CASSYSTGNYGYTF | TGTGCCAGCAGTTACTCGACAGGAAACTATGGCTACACCTTC | TRBJ1-2 | many | - | TRBV12-3/TRBV12-4